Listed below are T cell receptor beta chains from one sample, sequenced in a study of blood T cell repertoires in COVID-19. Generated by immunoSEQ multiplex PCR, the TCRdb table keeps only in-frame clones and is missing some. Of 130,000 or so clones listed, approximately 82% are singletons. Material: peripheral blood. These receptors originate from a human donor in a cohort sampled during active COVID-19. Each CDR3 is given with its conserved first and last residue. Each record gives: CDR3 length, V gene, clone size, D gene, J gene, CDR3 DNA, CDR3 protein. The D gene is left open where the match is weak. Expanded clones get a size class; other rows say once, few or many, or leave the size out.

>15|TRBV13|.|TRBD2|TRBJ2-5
TGTGCCAGCAGTTCCGGGACTAGCGGGGAAGAGACCCAGTACTTC
CASSSGTSGEETQYF
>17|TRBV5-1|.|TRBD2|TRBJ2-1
TGCGCCAGCAGATCCGAACCGGGACTAGCGTACCACAATGAGCAGTTCTTC
CASRSEPGLAYHNEQFF
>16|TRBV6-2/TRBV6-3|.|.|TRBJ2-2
TGTGCCAGCAGTTACTCGCTGTCTAGCGACACCGGGGAGCTGTTTTTT
CASSYSLSSDTGELFF
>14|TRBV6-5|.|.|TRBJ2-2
TGTGCCAGCAGTTACGGTGCGCAAACCGGGGAGCTGTTTTTT
CASSYGAQTGELFF
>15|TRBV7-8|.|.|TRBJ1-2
TGTGCCAGCAGCTTAGCGTCAGGGTGGAACTATGGCTACACCTTC
CASSLASGWNYGYTF
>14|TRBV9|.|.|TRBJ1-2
TGTGCCAGCAGCCCTCCGGGGACGGCGGGGGGCTACACCTTC
CASSPPGTAGGYTF
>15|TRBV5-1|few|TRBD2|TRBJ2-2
TGCGCCAGCAGGGGGCTAGCGGCGAACACCGGGGAGCTGTTTTTT
CASRGLAANTGELFF
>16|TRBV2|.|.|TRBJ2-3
TGTGCCAGCAGTGACCTAACGGGAGTCAGCACAGATACGCAGTATTTT
CASSDLTGVSTDTQYF
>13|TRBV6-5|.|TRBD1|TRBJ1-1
TGTGCCAGCAGTACAGGGGGCAGGACTGAAGCTTTCTTT
CASSTGGRTEAFF
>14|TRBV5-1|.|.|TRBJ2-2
TGCGCCAGCAGCTTGGTTAGGAACACCGGGGAGCTGTTTTTT
CASSLVRNTGELFF
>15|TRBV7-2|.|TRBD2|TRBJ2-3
TGTGCCAGCAGCAGGGTAGCGGGAGACACAGATACGCAGTATTTT
CASSRVAGDTDTQYF
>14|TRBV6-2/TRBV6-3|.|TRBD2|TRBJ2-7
TGTGCCAGCAGTTACTCGAGACTAGCGGGGAAGGAGTACTTC
CASSYSRLAGKEYF
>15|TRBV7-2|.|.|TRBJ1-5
TGTGCCAGCAGCTTTGGTACAGGGAGCAATCAGCCCCAGCATTTT
CASSFGTGSNQPQHF
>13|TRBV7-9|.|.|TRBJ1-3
TGTGCCAGCAGCTTCGGAGCTGGAAACACCATATATTTT
CASSFGAGNTIYF
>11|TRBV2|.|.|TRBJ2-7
TGTGCCAGCACAGGACAGTACGAGCAGTACTTC
CASTGQYEQYF
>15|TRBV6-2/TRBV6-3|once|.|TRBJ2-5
TGTGCCAGCAGTTCCCAGGGGATGCCACAAGAGACCCAGTACTTC
CASSSQGMPQETQYF
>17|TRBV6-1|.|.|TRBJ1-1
TGTGCCAGCAGTGAACTGCAGGCCTACCTCATGAACACTGAAGCTTTCTTT
CASSELQAYLMNTEAFF
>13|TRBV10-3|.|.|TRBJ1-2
TGTGCCACCCAAGTATCGGGGAACTATGGCTACACCTTC
CATQVSGNYGYTF
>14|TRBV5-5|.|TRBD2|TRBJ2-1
TGTGCCAGCAGCATCACCGGGACTAGCAGTGAGCAGTTCTTC
CASSITGTSSEQFF
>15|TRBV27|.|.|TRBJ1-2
TGTGCCAGCAGTTTAGGGGGGATCCAGGGTCATGGCTACACCTTC
CASSLGGIQGHGYTF
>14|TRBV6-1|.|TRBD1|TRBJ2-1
TGTGCCAGCAGTGAAGTGGGACAGGGGAATGAGCAGTTCTTC
CASSEVGQGNEQFF
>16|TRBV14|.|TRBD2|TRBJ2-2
TGTGCCAGCAGCCAAATGGGACTAGCGGGTTCCGGGGAGCTGTTTTTT
CASSQMGLAGSGELFF
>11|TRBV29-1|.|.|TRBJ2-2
TGCAGCGTTGGACAGCCCGGGGAGCTGTTTTTT
CSVGQPGELFF
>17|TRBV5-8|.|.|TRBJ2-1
TGTGCCAGCAGCTTGACCTTCGACTCCTCACCCGTCAATGAGCAGTTCTTC
CASSLTFDSSPVNEQFF
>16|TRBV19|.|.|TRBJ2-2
TGTGCCAGTAGTATAGACGGGACAACATTCACCGGGGAGCTGTTTTTT
CASSIDGTTFTGELFF
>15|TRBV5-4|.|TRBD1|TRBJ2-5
TGTGCCAGCAGCTCACAGGGGCGAAAGGAGGAGACCCAGTACTTC
CASSSQGRKEETQYF
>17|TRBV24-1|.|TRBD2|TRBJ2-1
TGTGCCACCAGTGATCCCTCGTTGGCGGGGGCCTACAATGAGCAGTTCTTC
CATSDPSLAGAYNEQFF
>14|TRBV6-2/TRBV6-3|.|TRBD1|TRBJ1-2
TGTGCCAGCAGTTGGACAGGAACCTCCTATGGCTACACCTTC
CASSWTGTSYGYTF
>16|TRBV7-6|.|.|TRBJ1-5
TGTGCCAGCAGCTCCTTAGGGGCGCCGAGTAGTCAGCCCCAGCATTTT
CASSSLGAPSSQPQHF
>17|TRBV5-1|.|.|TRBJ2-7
TGCGCCAGCAGCTTGGGGCCCCGAAATATCAAGACCTACGAGCAGTACTTC
CASSLGPRNIKTYEQYF
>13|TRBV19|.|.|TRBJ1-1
TGTGCCAGTAGTCTTGCCCGGAGGATTGAAGCTTTCTTT
CASSLARRIEAFF
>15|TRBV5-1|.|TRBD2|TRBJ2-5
TGCGCCAGCAGCTTGGCCAATCTGCGGGGGGAGACCCAGTACTTC
CASSLANLRGETQYF
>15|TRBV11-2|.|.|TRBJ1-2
TGTGCCAGCAGCTTAGGACGTGGTGGTGAGGGAGGCTACACCTTC
CASSLGRGGEGGYTF
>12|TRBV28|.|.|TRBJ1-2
TGTGCCAGCAGTTCCGGGTTCTATGGCTACACCTTC
CASSSGFYGYTF
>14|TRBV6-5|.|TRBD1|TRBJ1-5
TGTGCCAGTCGCCGGGACAGCCCTAATCAGCCCCAGCATTTT
CASRRDSPNQPQHF
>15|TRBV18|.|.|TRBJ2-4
TGTGCCAGCTCACCGAGGGAATTAGCCAAAAACATTCAGTACTTC
CASSPRELAKNIQYF